The 27 T cell receptor beta chains below were found in one sample sequenced in a study of blood T cell repertoires in COVID-19. Clones were sequenced by immunoSEQ multiplex PCR, and TCRdb holds only the in-frame ones, with some missing. The data contain under 200,000 clones, around 88% of them seen just once; the ten biggest clones take up approximately 18%. Sequenced material: peripheral blood. These receptors originate from a woman in her seventies who had recovered from COVID-19.

This clone showed up just once. The rearrangement joins TRBV6-2 or TRBV6-3 to TRBJ1-4, with D possibly matching TRBD1 (5 bases). The V and J ends lost 3 bases and 8 bases respectively, with 13 bases between them. Germline loops: CDR1 MNHEY, CDR2 SVGEGT. The CDR3 is made up of 14 amino acids. The CDR3 sequence is CASSYGQGREKLFF. CDR3 in DNA: TGTGCCAGCAGTTATGGGCAGGGAAGAGAAAAACTGTTTTTT.

The rearrangement joins TRBV7-2 to TRBJ2-1; no definite D call. The germline V gene encodes CDR1 SGHTA and CDR2 FQGNSA. Trimming took off 5 bases at V and 10 bases at J, with 12 bases between the two ends. This CDR3 is 12 amino acids long. The DNA of the CDR3 is TGTGCCAGCAGCCCCACCCGAGTAGAGCAGTTCTTC. Its protein is CASSPTRVEQFF.

The chain couples TRBV9 to TRBJ1-1, with D perhaps TRBD1 (6 bases). Looked up from germline, CDR1 is SGDLS and CDR2 is YYNGEE. This CDR3 contains 15 residues. Trimming pared 3 bases from V and 1 base from J, leaving 13 bases between. CDR3 DNA sequence: TGTGCCAGCAGCGCTACAGGGTACACGAACACTGAAGCTTTCTTT. Translating gives CASSATGYTNTEAFF. Together with reference TRBV9 and TRBJ1-1, the CDR3 gives the full variable domain: DSGVTQTPKHLITATGQRVTLRCSPRSGDLSVYWYQQSLDQGLQFLIQYYNGEERAKGNILERFSAQQFPDLHSELNLSSLELGDSALYFCASSATGYTNTEAFFGQGTRLTVV.

This clone occurred many times. This CDR3 reads CAWSPHRGTEAFF. The CDR3 DNA follows: TGTGCCTGGAGTCCCCACAGGGGGACTGAAGCTTTCTTT. The rearrangement uses TRBV30 and TRBJ1-1; 8 nucleotides line up with TRBD1. V lost 2 bases and J lost 5; bases outside the gene matches: 4. Germline V gene data show CDR1 as GTSNPN and CDR2 as SVGIG (reference sequence). This CDR3 comprises 13 residues.

This chain links TRBV7-8 with TRBJ2-1, with 7 positions matching TRBD2. The CDR3 spans 14 residues. Germline V CDR1 and CDR2: SGHVS, FQNEAQ. Trimming cost V 1 base and J 6 bases; bases outside gene matches: 3. The CDR3 coding sequence is TGTGCCAGCAGCTTAGTTCAGCGGGGCAATGAGCAGTTCTTC. This codes for CASSLVQRGNEQFF.

The chain recombines TRBV27 with TRBJ2-1, with TRBD2 matching over 9 bases. The V gene end was trimmed by 8 bases and the J gene end by 5 bases; junction bases not matched to a gene: 16. Looked up from germline, CDR1 is MNHEY and CDR2 is SMNVEV (reference sequence). The CDR3 loop spans 17 amino acids. This CDR3 reads CASRDPPGSGSDNEQFF. DNA for the CDR3: TGTGCCAGCCGAGACCCCCCAGGTAGCGGGAGTGACAATGAGCAGTTCTTC.

This chain uses TRBV6-5 with TRBJ1-2; tentative D call: TRBD1 (6 bases). CDR1 and CDR2 from the germline V gene are MNHEY and SVGAGI. V lost 4 bases and J 3 bases, leaving 15 bases between the germline ends. This CDR3 comprises 15 residues. The CDR3 sequence is CASSSVGGGYYGYTF. DNA for the CDR3: TGTGCCAGCAGTTCCGTAGGGGGGGGCTACTATGGCTACACCTTC.

The chain recombines TRBV15 with TRBJ2-4, with TRBD2 as a possible D gene (5 bases). V was cut by 1 base and J by 1 base, with 5 bases left in between. Looked up from germline, CDR1 is LNHNV and CDR2 is YYDKDF (reference sequence). The CDR3 has 14 residues. CDR3 sequence: CATSRGGAKNIQYF. In nucleotides, the CDR3 is TGTGCCACCAGCAGAGGAGGGGCCAAAAACATTCAGTACTTC.

The chain combines TRBV12-3 or TRBV12-4 with TRBJ2-2; 7 bases align to TRBD2. This CDR3 region has 12 residues. V dropped 3 bases and J dropped 14; count of bases not matched to a gene: 6. In nucleotides, the CDR3 is TGTGCCAGCAGTTTCATCCTAGCGGTCCTGTTTTTT. Encoded protein: CASSFILAVLFF.

The rearrangement uses TRBV5-6 and TRBJ1-5; 7 positions agree with TRBD1. The CDR3 runs 14 residues. V shed 4 bases, J shed 5 bases, and the junction held 6 bases outside the gene matches. From germline, CDR1 is SGHDT and CDR2 YYEEEE. As DNA, the CDR3 is TGTGCCAGCAGCCTGGGACAGAGCTATCAGCCCCAGCATTTT. This codes for CASSLGQSYQPQHF.

The chain is built from TRBV6-6 and TRBJ2-7; D uncertain. Germline CDR1 reads MNHNY; CDR2 reads SVGAGI (reference sequence). The CDR3 is 13 residues long. Between the trimmed V and J ends, which lost 2 bases and 6 bases, there was a span of 11 bases. CDR3 in amino acids: CASSYGLYAEQYF. The CDR3 DNA is TGTGCCAGCAGTTACGGGCTATACGCCGAGCAGTACTTC.

V gene TRBV5-1 combines with J gene TRBJ1-6; possible D gene TRBD1, 5 bases. Germline CDR1 and CDR2: SGHRS and YFSETQ. The germline V and J ends were trimmed by 0 bases and 8 bases, with 9 bases remaining between them. The length of the CDR3 is 14 residues. CDR3 DNA: TGCGCCAGCAGCTTGGCCGGGGGTTATTCACCCCTCCACTTT. Amino acid sequence: CASSLAGGYSPLHF.

This chain joins TRBV18 and TRBJ2-5; 8 nucleotides align to TRBD2. The germline V gene has CDR1 KGHSH and CDR2 LQKENI. V trimming: 3 bases; J trimming: 5 bases; junction bases outside the gene matches: 5. This CDR3 spans 14 amino acids. DNA of the CDR3: TGTGCCAGCTCACCTACGACTAGCGAGGAGACCCAGTACTTC. Encoded protein: CASSPTTSEETQYF.

The chain uses TRBV30 and TRBJ2-3; TRBD2 matches at 12 bases. Germline values: CDR1 GTSNPN, CDR2 SVGIG (reference sequence). J gave up 4 bases and V 0 bases, and 17 bases lay outside the gene matches. This CDR3 contains 20 residues. The CDR3 region is CAWSVWGLAGPKGVADTQYF. CDR3 DNA sequence: TGTGCCTGGAGTGTATGGGGACTAGCGGGCCCTAAGGGCGTCGCAGATACGCAGTATTTT. The whole variable domain, remainder taken from reference TRBV30 and TRBJ2-3, is SQTIHQWPATLVQPVGSPLSLECTVEGTSNPNLYWYRQAAGRGLQLLFYSVGIGQISSEVPQNLSASRPQDRQFILSSKKLLLSDSGFYLCAWSVWGLAGPKGVADTQYFGPGTRLTVL.

The chain employs TRBV6-5 and TRBJ1-2, with 9 nucleotides matching TRBD1. Per germline, CDR1 MNHEY and CDR2 SVGAGI. The CDR3 spans 15 residues. V was clipped by 4 bases and J by 6 bases; unmatched bases: 9. CDR3 nucleotide sequence: TGTGCCAGCAGTTCCTCTCAAACAGGGGGCAATGGCTACACCTTC. Its protein is CASSSSQTGGNGYTF.

This chain links TRBV5-1 with TRBJ1-2, with D perhaps matching TRBD1 (5 bases). Between the trimmed V and J ends, which lost 4 bases and 3 bases, there was a span of 13 bases. CDR3 size: 14 residues. Germline V gives CDR1 SGHRS, CDR2 YFSETQ. CDR3: CASSQHLTDYGYTF. Written as DNA, the CDR3 is TGCGCCAGCAGCCAACACCTGACAGACTATGGCTACACCTTC.

The V gene is TRBV28, the J gene TRBJ2-1; 8 bases are shared with TRBD2. V was clipped by 4 bases and J by 9 bases; unmatched bases: 8. In germline, CDR1 is MDHEN, CDR2 SYDVKM. CDR3 length equals 14 residues. DNA of the CDR3: TGTGCCAGCAGTTGGACTAGCCTAAGCAGTGAGCAGTTCTTC. Encoded protein: CASSWTSLSSEQFF.

This chain links TRBV28 with TRBJ1-1; D might be TRBD1 (5 bases). V lost 7 bases to trimming and J lost 4 bases, with 22 bases between them. CDR1 and CDR2 (germline): MDHEN, SYDVKM. This CDR3 is built from 16 residues. CDR3 amino acids: CASTPPGGGWGTEAFF. The CDR3 nucleotides are TGTGCCAGCACCCCTCCGGGGGGGGGTTGGGGCACTGAAGCTTTCTTT.

The CDR3 reads CASSRGTGGPGETQYF. The CDR3, as DNA: TGTGCCAGCAGCCGTGGGACAGGGGGGCCCGGGGAGACCCAGTACTTC. The chain uses TRBV7-7 and TRBJ2-5, with 11 bases matching TRBD1. With V trimmed by 5 bases and J by 5 bases, 10 bases remained unmatched. CDR1 is SSHAT, CDR2 FNYEAQ, per germline (reference sequence). The CDR3 runs to 16 residues.

The V call is TRBV30, the J call TRBJ1-2; 9 bases are shared with TRBD1. The V gene end was trimmed by 2 bases and the J gene end by 4 bases; junction bases not matched to a gene: 2. Germline V gene data show CDR1 as GTSNPN and CDR2 as SVGIG (reference sequence). The CDR3 runs to 13 residues. Here the CDR3 reads CAWSSTGGYGYTF. The CDR3 nucleotides read TGTGCCTGGAGTTCGACAGGGGGCTATGGCTACACCTTC.

The chain carries TRBV18 and TRBJ1-4, with 7 bases lining up with TRBD1. V lost 5 bases and J lost 0; bases outside the gene matches: 6. CDR3 length: 16 amino acids. Per the germline V gene, CDR1 is KGHSH and CDR2 is LQKENI. The CDR3 DNA reads TGTGCCAGCTCAAGAGGGACAGTTGCAACTAATGAAAAACTGTTTTTT. The encoded protein is CASSRGTVATNEKLFF.

The chain employs TRBV6-4 and TRBJ2-1, with 7 bases that match TRBD2. The CDR3 totals 16 residues. After removal of 2 bases from V and 0 bases from J, the junction contained 4 bases not matched to a gene. The germline CDR1 and CDR2 sequences are MRHNA and SNTAGT. DNA for the CDR3: TGTGCCAGCAGTGACGTAGCGGGCCTCTCCTACAATGAGCAGTTCTTC. This gives the protein CASSDVAGLSYNEQFF.

The J gene is TRBJ1-6, the V gene TRBV5-4; 7 nucleotides agree with TRBD1. The CDR3 is 15 amino acids. After removal of 4 bases from V and 8 bases from J, the junction contained 9 bases not matched to a gene. In germline, CDR1 is SGHNT, CDR2 YYREEE (reference sequence). The CDR3, as DNA: TGTGCCAGCAGCCCCGGGACAGCACGGGATTCACCCCTCCACTTT. Its protein product is CASSPGTARDSPLHF.

This clone was seen at least ten times. The rearrangement uses TRBV24-1 and TRBJ1-5, with 7 bases lining up with TRBD1. Germline CDR1 KGHDR, CDR2 SFDVKD. The ends lost 4 bases at V and 4 bases at J; junction bases unmatched: 9. The CDR3 contains 16 residues. Written as DNA, the CDR3 is TGTGCCACCAGTGACCCCCGACAGGGTACTAATCAGCCCCAGCATTTT. Protein: CATSDPRQGTNQPQHF.

V gene TRBV28 combines with J gene TRBJ2-3; unclear D gene. The V and J ends lost 6 bases and 0 bases respectively, with 13 bases between them. This CDR3 is built from 15 residues. Germline V gene data show CDR1 as MDHEN and CDR2 as SYDVKM. The CDR3 sequence is CASSRRQTSTDTQYF. DNA of the CDR3: TGTGCCAGCAGCCGAAGACAAACTAGCACAGATACGCAGTATTTT. Full variable domain (remainder filled in from reference TRBV28 and TRBJ2-3): DVKVTQSSRYLVKRTGEKVFLECVQDMDHENMFWYRQDPGLGLRLIYFSYDVKMKEKGDIPEGYSVSREKKERFSLILESASTNQTSMYLCASSRRQTSTDTQYFGPGTRLTVL.

This clone was counted only a few times. The chain links TRBV30 to TRBJ1-2; TRBD1 agrees at 8 bases. V shed 2 bases, J shed 0 bases, and the junction held 5 bases outside the gene matches. CDR1 is GTSNPN, CDR2 SVGIG, per germline (reference sequence). The CDR3 has 15 residues. The CDR3 bases are TGTGCCTGGAGTTTTCCAGGGGGCCCTAACTATGGCTACACCTTC. Translated: CAWSFPGGPNYGYTF.

V and J are TRBV7-9 and TRBJ2-2, with D perhaps matching TRBD1 (5 bases). The CDR3 is made up of 15 amino acids. V was pared by 5 bases and J by 0 bases, with 10 bases between. Germline V lookup: CDR1 SEHNR, CDR2 FQNEAQ (reference sequence). Written as DNA, the CDR3 is TGTGCCAGCAGCCCCAGACAGACGAACACCGGGGAGCTGTTTTTT. Encoded protein: CASSPRQTNTGELFF.